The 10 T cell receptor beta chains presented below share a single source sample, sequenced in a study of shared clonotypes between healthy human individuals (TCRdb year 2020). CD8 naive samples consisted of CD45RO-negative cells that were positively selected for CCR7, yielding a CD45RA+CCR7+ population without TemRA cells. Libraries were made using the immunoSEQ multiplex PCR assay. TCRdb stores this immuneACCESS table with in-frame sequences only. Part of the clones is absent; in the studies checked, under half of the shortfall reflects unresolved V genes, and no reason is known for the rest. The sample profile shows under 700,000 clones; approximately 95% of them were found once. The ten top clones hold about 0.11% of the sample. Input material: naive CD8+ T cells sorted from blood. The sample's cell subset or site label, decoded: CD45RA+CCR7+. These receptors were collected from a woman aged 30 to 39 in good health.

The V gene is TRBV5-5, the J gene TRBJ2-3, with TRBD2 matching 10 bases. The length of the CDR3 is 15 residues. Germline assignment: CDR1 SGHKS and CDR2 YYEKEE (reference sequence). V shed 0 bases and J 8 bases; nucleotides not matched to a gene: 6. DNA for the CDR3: TGTGCCAGCAGCTTGGCGTCTAGCGGGAGAGGTACGCAGTATTTT. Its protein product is CASSLASSGRGTQYF.

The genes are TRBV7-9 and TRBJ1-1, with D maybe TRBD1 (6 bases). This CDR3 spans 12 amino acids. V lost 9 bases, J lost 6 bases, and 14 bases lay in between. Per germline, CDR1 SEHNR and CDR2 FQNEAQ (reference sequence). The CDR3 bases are TGTGCCAGTGGAGGGGGGGCCGCTGAAGCTTTCTTT. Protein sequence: CASGGGAAEAFF.

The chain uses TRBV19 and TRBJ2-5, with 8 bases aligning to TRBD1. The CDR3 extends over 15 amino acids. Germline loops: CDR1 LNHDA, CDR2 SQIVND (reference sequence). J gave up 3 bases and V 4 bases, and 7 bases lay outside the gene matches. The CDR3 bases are TGTGCCAGTAGTACCACTTCAGGGGGCGAAGAGACCCAGTACTTC. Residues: CASSTTSGGEETQYF.

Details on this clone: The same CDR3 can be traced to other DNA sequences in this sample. The CDR3 nucleotides are TGTGCCAGCAGCGCGGGACTAGCGGGATACGAGCAGTACTTC. Translation: CASSAGLAGYEQYF. The gene calls are TRBV9 and TRBJ2-7; 13 bases map to TRBD2. Germline CDR1 and CDR2: SGDLS and YYNGEE. This CDR3 spans 14 amino acids. The V gene end was trimmed by 3 bases and the J gene end by 4 bases; junction bases not matched to a gene: 1. Combining the CDR3 with reference TRBV9 and TRBJ2-7 gives the whole variable domain DSGVTQTPKHLITATGQRVTLRCSPRSGDLSVYWYQQSLDQGLQFLIQYYNGEERAKGNILERFSAQQFPDLHSELNLSSLELGDSALYFCASSAGLAGYEQYFGPGTRLTVT.

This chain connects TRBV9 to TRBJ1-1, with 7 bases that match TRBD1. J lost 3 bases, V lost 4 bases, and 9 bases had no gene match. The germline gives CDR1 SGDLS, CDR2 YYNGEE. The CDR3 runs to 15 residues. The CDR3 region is CASSLQTTGDTEAFF. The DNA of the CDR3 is TGTGCCAGCAGCCTCCAGACCACAGGGGACACTGAAGCTTTCTTT.

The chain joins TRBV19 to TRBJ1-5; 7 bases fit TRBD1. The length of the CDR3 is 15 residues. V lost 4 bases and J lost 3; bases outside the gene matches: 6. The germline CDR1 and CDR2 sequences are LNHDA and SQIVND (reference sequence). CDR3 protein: CASSTTTGNNQPQHF. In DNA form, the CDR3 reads TGTGCCAGTAGTACCACGACAGGGAACAATCAGCCCCAGCATTTT.

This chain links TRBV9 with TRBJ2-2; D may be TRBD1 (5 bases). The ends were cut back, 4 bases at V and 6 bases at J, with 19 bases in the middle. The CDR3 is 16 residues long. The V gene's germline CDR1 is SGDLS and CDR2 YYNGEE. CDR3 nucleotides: TGTGCCAGCAGCCCCCGACAGTGGATCGTACCCGGGGAGCTGTTTTTT. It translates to CASSPRQWIVPGELFF.

The chain's CDR3 is CASRTGDMDTEAFF. The DNA of the CDR3 is TGTGCCAGCAGGACAGGGGATATGGACACTGAAGCTTTCTTT. This rearrangement joins TRBV5-4 to TRBJ1-1; 8 bases are a match to TRBD1. CDR1 is SGHNT, CDR2 YYREEE, per germline (reference sequence). The CDR3 is 14 residues long. The junction had 6 bases not matched to a gene; V was cut back by 5 bases and J by 3 bases.

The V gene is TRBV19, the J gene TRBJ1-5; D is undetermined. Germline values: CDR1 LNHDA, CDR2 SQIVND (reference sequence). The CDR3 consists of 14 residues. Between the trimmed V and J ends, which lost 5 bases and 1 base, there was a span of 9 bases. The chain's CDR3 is CASSWTSSNQPQHF. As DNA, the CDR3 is TGTGCCAGTAGTTGGACCTCAAGCAATCAGCCCCAGCATTTT.

The CDR3 spells CASRTLDGLRGYTF. The CDR3 DNA is TGTGCCAGCAGGACCTTGGACGGCCTGCGGGGCTACACCTTC. The chain carries TRBV28 and TRBJ1-2, with D uncertain. This CDR3 is built from 14 residues. Per germline, CDR1 MDHEN and CDR2 SYDVKM. V was shortened by 6 bases and J by 8 bases, with 19 bases between the two germline ends.